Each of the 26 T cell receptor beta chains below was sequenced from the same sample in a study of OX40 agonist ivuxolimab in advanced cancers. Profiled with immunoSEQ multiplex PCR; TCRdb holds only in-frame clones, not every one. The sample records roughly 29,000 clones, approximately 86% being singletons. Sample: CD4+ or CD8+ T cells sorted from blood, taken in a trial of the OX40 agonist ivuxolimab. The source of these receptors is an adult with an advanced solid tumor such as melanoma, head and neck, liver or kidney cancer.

CDR3 in DNA: TGTGCCAGCAGCCCGGGACTAGCGGGAGGGTACACCGGGGAGCTGTTTTTT. Translating gives CASSPGLAGGYTGELFF. The chain links TRBV5-4 to TRBJ2-2; 16 bases match TRBD2. The CDR3 has 17 residues. Germline CDR1 is SGHNT and CDR2 is YYREEE (reference sequence). The ends lost 4 bases at V and 3 bases at J; junction bases unmatched: 3.

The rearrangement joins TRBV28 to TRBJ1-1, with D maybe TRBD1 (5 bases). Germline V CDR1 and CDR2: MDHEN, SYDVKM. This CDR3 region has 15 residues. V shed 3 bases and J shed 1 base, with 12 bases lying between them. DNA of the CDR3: TGTGCCAGCAGTTTGATGGGGGGTGGGAACACTGAAGCTTTCTTT. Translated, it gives CASSLMGGGNTEAFF.

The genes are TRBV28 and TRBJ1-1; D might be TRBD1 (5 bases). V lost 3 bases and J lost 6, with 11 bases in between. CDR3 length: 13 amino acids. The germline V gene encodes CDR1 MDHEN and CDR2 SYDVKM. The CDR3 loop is CASSLGERAEAFF. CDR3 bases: TGTGCCAGCAGTTTGGGGGAGAGGGCTGAAGCTTTCTTT.

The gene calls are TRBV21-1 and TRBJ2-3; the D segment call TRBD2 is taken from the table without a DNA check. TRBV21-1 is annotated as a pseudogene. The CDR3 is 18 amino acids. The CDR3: CASSKSPGSGKATDTQYF. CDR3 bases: TGTGCCAGCAGCAAATCCCCGGGTAGCGGGAAGGCCACAGATACGCAGTATTTT.

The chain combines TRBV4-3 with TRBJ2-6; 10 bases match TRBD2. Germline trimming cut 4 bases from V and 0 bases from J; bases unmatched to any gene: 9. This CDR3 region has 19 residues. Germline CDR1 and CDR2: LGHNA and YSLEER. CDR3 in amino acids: CASSRSWTSGSSGANVLTF. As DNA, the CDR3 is TGCGCCAGCAGCCGCTCCTGGACTAGCGGAAGCTCTGGGGCCAACGTCCTGACTTTC.

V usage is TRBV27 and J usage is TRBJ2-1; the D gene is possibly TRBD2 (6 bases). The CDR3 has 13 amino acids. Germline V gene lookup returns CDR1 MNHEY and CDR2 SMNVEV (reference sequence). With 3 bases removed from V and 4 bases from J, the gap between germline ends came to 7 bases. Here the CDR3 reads CASSFGRYNEQFF. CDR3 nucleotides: TGTGCCAGCAGTTTTGGGAGGTACAATGAGCAGTTCTTC.

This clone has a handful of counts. CDR3 in DNA: TGCGCCAGCAGCCAAGAGGGGCGAAGCACAGATACGCAGTATTTT. As protein: CASSQEGRSTDTQYF. This rearrangement joins TRBV4-1 to TRBJ2-3; TRBD1 is a possible D gene (5 bases). In germline, CDR1 is MGHRA, CDR2 YSYEKL. V was trimmed by 0 bases and J by 0 bases, leaving 7 bases between them. The CDR3 sequence is 15 residues long.

CDR3: CASSLADRTAETQYF. CDR3 nucleotides: TGCGCCAGCAGCTTGGCTGACCGCACGGCAGAGACCCAGTACTTC. The chain has TRBV5-1 and TRBJ2-5; D uncertain. CDR3 size: 15 residues. Germline V gene sequence: CDR1 SGHRS, CDR2 YFSETQ. Trimming shortened V by 0 bases and J by 4 bases, and 13 bases separated the two germline ends.

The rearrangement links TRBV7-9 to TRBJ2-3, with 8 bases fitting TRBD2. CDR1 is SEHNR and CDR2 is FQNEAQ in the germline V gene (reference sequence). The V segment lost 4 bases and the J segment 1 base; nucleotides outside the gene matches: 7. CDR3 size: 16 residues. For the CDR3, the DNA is TGTGCCAGCAGCTCAAGCGGGAGAGGAGGCACAGATACGCAGTATTTT. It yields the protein CASSSSGRGGTDTQYF.

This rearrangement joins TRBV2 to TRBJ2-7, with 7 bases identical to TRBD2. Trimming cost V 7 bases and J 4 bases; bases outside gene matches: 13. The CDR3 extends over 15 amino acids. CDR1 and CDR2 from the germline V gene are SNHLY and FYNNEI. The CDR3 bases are TGTGCCAGCACTCTCCCGGCGGGAGTCGGGTACGAGCAGTACTTC. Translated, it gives CASTLPAGVGYEQYF.

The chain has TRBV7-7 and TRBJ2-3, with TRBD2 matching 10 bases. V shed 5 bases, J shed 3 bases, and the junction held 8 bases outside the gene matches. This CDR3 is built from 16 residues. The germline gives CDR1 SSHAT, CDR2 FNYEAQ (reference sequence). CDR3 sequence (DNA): TGTGCCAGCAGCCCAACACCGGGACTAGCGACAGATACGCAGTATTTT. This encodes CASSPTPGLATDTQYF.

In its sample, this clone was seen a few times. CDR3 region: CASSLVGGQETQYF. In nucleotides, the CDR3 is TGTGCCAGCAGCTTGGTGGGAGGGCAAGAGACCCAGTACTTC. The rearrangement links TRBV5-4 to TRBJ2-5; the match to TRBD2 covers 7 bases. The CDR3 is 14 residues long. In germline, CDR1 is SGHNT, CDR2 YYREEE (reference sequence). V trimming: 0 bases; J trimming: 2 bases; junction bases outside the gene matches: 1. The full variable domain, completed using reference TRBV5-4 and TRBJ2-5, is ETGVTQSPTHLIKTRGQQVTLRCSSQSGHNTVSWYQQALGQGPQFIFQYYREEENGRGNFPPRFSGLQFPNYSSELNVNALELDDSALYLCASSLVGGQETQYFGPGTRLLVL.

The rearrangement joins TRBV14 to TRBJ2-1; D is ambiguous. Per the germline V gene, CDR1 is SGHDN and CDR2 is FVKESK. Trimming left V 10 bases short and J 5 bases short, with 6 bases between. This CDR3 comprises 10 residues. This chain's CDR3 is CATANNEQFF. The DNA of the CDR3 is TGTGCCACCGCGAACAATGAGCAGTTCTTC.

The CDR3 region has the DNA TGCGCCAGCAGCCAAGAAGGGACTAACAATGAGCAGTTCTTC. This encodes CASSQEGTNNEQFF. The chain has TRBV4-3 and TRBJ2-1, with TRBD2 matching 7 bases. The CDR3 is 14 residues long. The V and J ends lost 0 bases and 5 bases, in that order; junction bases with no gene match: 1. Germline assignment: CDR1 LGHNA and CDR2 YSLEER.

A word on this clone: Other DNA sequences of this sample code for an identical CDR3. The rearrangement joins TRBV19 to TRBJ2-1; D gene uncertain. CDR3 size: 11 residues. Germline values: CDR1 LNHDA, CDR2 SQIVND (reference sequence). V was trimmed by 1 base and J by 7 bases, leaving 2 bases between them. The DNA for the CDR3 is TGTGCCAGTAGTATAGGAAATGAGCAGTTCTTC. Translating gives CASSIGNEQFF.

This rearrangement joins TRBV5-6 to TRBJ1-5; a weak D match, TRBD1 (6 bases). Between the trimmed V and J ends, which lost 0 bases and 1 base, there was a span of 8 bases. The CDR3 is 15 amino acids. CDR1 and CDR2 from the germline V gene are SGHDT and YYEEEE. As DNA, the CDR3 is TGTGCCAGCAGCTTGGAGGGGGTAAGCAATCAGCCCCAGCATTTT. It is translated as CASSLEGVSNQPQHF.

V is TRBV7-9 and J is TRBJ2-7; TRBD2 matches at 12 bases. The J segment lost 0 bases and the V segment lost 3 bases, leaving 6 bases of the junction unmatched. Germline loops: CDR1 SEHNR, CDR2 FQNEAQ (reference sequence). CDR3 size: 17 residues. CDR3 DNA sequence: TGTGCCAGCAGCTTCGCGACTAGCGGGGGCCTCTCCTACGAGCAGTACTTC. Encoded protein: CASSFATSGGLSYEQYF.

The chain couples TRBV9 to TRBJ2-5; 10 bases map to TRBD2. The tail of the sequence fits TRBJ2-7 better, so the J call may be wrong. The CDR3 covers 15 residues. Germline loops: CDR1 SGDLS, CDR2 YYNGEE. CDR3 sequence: CASSQEGTSVHEQYF. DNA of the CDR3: TGTGCCAGCAGCCAAGAGGGGACTAGCGTCCACGAGCAGTACTTC.

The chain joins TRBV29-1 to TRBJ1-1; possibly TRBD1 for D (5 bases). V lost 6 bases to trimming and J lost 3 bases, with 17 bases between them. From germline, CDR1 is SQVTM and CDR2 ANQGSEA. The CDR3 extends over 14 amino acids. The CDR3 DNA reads TGCAGCGTGGATCATGAGGGGTTTGACACTGAAGCTTTCTTT. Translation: CSVDHEGFDTEAFF.

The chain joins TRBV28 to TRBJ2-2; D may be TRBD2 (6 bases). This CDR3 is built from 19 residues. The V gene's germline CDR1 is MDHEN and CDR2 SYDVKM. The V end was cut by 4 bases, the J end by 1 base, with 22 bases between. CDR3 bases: TGTGCCAGCAGTTCTTATTCTCTAGGAGGGATGGGGAACACCGGGGAGCTGTTTTTT. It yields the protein CASSSYSLGGMGNTGELFF.

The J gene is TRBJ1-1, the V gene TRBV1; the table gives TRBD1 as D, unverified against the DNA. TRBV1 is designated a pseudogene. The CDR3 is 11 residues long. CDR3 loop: CTSIGAVEAFF. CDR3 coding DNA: TGCACCAGCATAGGGGCTGTTGAAGCTTTCTTT.

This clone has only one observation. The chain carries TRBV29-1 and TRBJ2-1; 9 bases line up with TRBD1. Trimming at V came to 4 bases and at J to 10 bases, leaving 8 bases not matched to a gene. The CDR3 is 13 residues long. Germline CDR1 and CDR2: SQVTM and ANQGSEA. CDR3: CSVAGTGNWEQFF. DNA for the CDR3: TGCAGCGTTGCCGGGACAGGGAATTGGGAGCAGTTCTTC.

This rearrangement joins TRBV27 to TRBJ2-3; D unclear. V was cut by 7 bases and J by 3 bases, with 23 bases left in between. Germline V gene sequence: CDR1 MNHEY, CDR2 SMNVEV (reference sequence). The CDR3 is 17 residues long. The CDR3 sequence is CASTPSGTVIRTDTQYF. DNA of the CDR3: TGTGCCAGCACCCCATCGGGCACGGTCATTCGTACAGATACGCAGTATTTT.

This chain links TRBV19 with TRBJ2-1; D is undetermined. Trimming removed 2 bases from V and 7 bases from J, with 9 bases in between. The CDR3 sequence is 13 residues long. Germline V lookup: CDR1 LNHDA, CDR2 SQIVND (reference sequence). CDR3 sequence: CASSITPGNEQFF. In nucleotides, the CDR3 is TGTGCCAGTAGTATAACGCCTGGGAATGAGCAGTTCTTC.

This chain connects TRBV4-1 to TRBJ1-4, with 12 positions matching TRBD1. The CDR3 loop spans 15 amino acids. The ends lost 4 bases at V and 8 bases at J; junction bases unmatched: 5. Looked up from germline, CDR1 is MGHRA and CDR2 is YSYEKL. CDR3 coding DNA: TGCGCCAGCAGCCCGACCGGGACAGGGGGCGAAAAACTGTTTTTT. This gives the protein CASSPTGTGGEKLFF.

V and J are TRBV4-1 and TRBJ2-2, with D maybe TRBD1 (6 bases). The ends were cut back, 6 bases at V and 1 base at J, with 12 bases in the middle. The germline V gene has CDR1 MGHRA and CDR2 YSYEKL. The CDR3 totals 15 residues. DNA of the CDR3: TGCGCCAGCAGGTTGAACAGGGTGAACACCGGGGAGCTGTTTTTT. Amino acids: CASRLNRVNTGELFF.